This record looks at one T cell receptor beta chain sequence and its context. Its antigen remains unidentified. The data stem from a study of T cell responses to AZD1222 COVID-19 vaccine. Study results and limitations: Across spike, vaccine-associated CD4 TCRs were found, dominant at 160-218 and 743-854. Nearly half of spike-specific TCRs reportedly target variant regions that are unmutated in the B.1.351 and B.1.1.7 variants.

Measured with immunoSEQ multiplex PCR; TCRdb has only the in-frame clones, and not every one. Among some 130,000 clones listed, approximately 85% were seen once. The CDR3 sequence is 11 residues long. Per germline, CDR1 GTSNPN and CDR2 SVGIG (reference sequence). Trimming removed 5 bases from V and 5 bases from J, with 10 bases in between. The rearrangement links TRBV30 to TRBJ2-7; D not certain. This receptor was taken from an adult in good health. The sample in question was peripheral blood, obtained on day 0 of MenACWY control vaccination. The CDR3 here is CAWGVKDEQYF. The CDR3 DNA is TGTGCCTGGGGGGTAAAGGACGAGCAGTACTTC.